This TCR beta chain originates from a study of cytomegalovirus exposure and HLA in healthy donors. Whole-study context: An earlier analysis identified approximately 120 million unique TCR beta sequences in about 180 million T cells. Findings and limits, study-wide: As a later analysis showed, a missense DCLRE1C variant was linked to trimming of TCR beta V- and J-genes.

The PCR employed 60 Vbeta primers together with 13 Jbeta primers. Only in-frame clones appear in the TCRdb table, and some are missing; sequencing was by immunoSEQ multiplex PCR. The sample holds 100,000 to 150,000 clones, 74% seen once. The ends were cut back, 1 base at V and 0 bases at J, with 10 bases in the middle. There are 16 residues in the CDR3. Looked up from germline, CDR1 is LGHNA and CDR2 is YNFKEQ. This clone has only a few counts. Its specificity is unknown. The rearrangement joins TRBV4-2 to TRBJ1-3; D call uncertain. The sequenced material came from PBMCs. The origin of this receptor is a woman between 50 and 59 years old in good health and CMV-seropositive. In DNA form, the CDR3 reads TGTGCCAGCAGCCAAGCCAGGCGAGACTCTGGAAACACCATATATTTT. It yields the protein CASSQARRDSGNTIYF.